A single sample is the source of the 11 T cell receptor beta chains below, sequenced in a study of cytomegalovirus exposure and HLA in healthy donors. PCR primers comprised 60 Vbeta and 13 Jbeta primers. The table came from immunoSEQ multiplex PCR; TCRdb's copy has only in-frame clones and leaves some out. The sample lists over 65,000 clones, roughly 78% occurring once. The sequencing input was PBMCs. These receptors originate from a middle-aged man in good health and CMV-seronegative.

The V and J genes are TRBV5-5 and TRBJ1-5; tentatively, D is TRBD1 (5 bases). There are 13 residues in the CDR3. The V end was cut by 0 bases, the J end by 10 bases, with 11 bases between. Germline CDR1 reads SGHKS; CDR2 reads YYEKEE (reference sequence). The CDR3: CASSLANRRPQHF. The CDR3 nucleotides are TGTGCCAGCAGCTTGGCAAACAGGCGTCCCCAGCATTTT.

The rearrangement uses TRBV19 and TRBJ1-2; 9 nucleotides agree with TRBD1. The CDR3 runs to 16 residues. The V gene end was trimmed by 6 bases and the J gene end by 4 bases; junction bases not matched to a gene: 12. Germline V gene sequence: CDR1 LNHDA, CDR2 SQIVND (reference sequence). The CDR3 DNA reads TGTGCCAGTAGCCTCGAGGGGGGACAGGGACCCTATGGCTACACCTTC. Translation gives CASSLEGGQGPYGYTF. The whole variable domain, remainder taken from reference TRBV19 and TRBJ1-2, is DGGITQSPKYLFRKEGQNVTLSCEQNLNHDAMYWYRQDPGQGLRLIYYSQIVNDFQKGDIAEGYSVSREKKESFPLTVTSAQKNPTAFYLCASSLEGGQGPYGYTFGSGTRLTVV.

The V gene is TRBV6-6, the J gene TRBJ2-1; tentatively, D is TRBD2 (5 bases). Trimming removed 0 bases from V and 9 bases from J, with 15 bases in between. Germline lookup yields CDR1 MNHNY and CDR2 SVGAGI (reference sequence). There are 15 residues in the CDR3. Written as DNA, the CDR3 is TGTGCCAGCAGTTACTCGATCCCAGGAGGAACTGAGCAGTTCTTC. Its protein product is CASSYSIPGGTEQFF.

The J gene is TRBJ2-7, the V gene TRBV29-1, with 11 bases identical to TRBD2. The germline V gene encodes CDR1 SQVTM and CDR2 ANQGSEA. CDR3 length: 15 residues. The J segment lost 1 base and the V segment lost 1 base, leaving 3 bases of the junction unmatched. The CDR3 DNA is TGCAGCGTTGAAGTAGCGGGGGGGCTGTCCTACGAGCAGTACTTC. Its protein is CSVEVAGGLSYEQYF.

The rearrangement joins TRBV6-1 to TRBJ2-7; no firm D call. Germline V gene data show CDR1 as MNHNS and CDR2 as SASEGT. The CDR3 runs to 13 residues. Trimming removed 5 bases at V and 1 base at J, with 9 bases between. CDR3: CASSPTRSYEQYF. CDR3 sequence (DNA): TGTGCCAGCAGTCCGACGAGGTCCTACGAGCAGTACTTC.

V and J are TRBV5-4 and TRBJ2-1, with TRBD1 matching over 9 bases. CDR1 is SGHNT, CDR2 YYREEE, per germline (reference sequence). V trimming: 3 bases; J trimming: 14 bases; junction bases outside the gene matches: 6. The CDR3 runs to 12 residues. CDR3 in amino acids: CASSSDRGYKFF. CDR3 in DNA: TGTGCCAGCAGCTCTGACAGGGGGTACAAGTTCTTC.

This chain uses TRBV28 with TRBJ2-1; 7 nucleotides align to TRBD1. V lost 6 bases, J lost 10 bases, and 15 bases stayed unmatched. The CDR3 consists of 15 residues. The germline V gene has CDR1 MDHEN and CDR2 SYDVKM. The CDR3 nucleotides are TGTGCCAGCAGAATTACAGGGGCCGGCCCCCACGAGCAGTTCTTC. Translation: CASRITGAGPHEQFF.

The V call is TRBV29-1, the J call TRBJ2-7, with 7 bases that match TRBD2. The germline V gene encodes CDR1 SQVTM and CDR2 ANQGSEA. The CDR3 is 12 amino acids. V lost 1 base to trimming and J lost 3 bases; unmatched junction nucleotides: 0. CDR3 sequence reads: CSVEAGGYEQYF. The CDR3 DNA reads TGCAGCGTTGAAGCGGGGGGCTACGAGCAGTACTTC.

The chain links TRBV5-8 to TRBJ2-5; tentatively, D is TRBD2 (6 bases). Germline V CDR1 and CDR2: SGHTS, YDEGEE. The CDR3 runs to 15 residues. V lost 0 bases and J 2 bases, leaving 11 bases between the germline ends. The CDR3 nucleotides are TGTGCCAGCAGCTTGGGGGGACTGCGACAAGAGACCCAGTACTTC. Translated, it gives CASSLGGLRQETQYF.

The gene calls are TRBV14 and TRBJ2-1; D remains ambiguous. The CDR3 spans 13 residues. Deletions cut 4 bases from V and 0 bases from J, with 4 bases between. Per germline, CDR1 SGHDN and CDR2 FVKESK. The CDR3 bases are TGTGCCAGCAGCCCGAGCTCCTACAATGAGCAGTTCTTC. Protein: CASSPSSYNEQFF.

The chain joins TRBV6-5 to TRBJ2-5; 7 nucleotides line up with TRBD1. The CDR3 totals 15 residues. Germline V gene sequence: CDR1 MNHEY, CDR2 SVGAGI. Unmatched junction bases numbered 10, after V lost 5 bases and J lost 4 bases. In nucleotides, the CDR3 is TGTGCCAGCAGTGGGGTAAGGGGGCAGGGAGAGACCCAGTACTTC. Protein product: CASSGVRGQGETQYF.